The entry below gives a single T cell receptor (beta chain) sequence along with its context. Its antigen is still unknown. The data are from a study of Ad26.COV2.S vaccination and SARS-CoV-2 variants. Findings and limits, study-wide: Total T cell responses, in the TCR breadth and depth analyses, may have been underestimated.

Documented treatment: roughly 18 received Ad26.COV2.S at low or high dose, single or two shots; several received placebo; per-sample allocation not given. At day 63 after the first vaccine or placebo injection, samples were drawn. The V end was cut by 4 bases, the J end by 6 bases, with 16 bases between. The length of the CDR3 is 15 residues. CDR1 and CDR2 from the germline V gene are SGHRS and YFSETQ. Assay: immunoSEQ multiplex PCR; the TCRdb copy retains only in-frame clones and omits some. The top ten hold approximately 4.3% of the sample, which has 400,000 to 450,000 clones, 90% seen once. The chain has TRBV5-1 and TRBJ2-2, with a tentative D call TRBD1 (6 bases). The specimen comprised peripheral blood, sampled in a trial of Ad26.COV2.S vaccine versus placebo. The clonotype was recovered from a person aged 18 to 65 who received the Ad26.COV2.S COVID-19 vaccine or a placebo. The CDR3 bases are TGCGCCAGCAGCCCTCTTGGAGAGGGGGCCGGGGAGCTGTTTTTT. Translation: CASSPLGEGAGELFF. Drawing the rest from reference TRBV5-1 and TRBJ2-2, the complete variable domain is KAGVTQTPRYLIKTRGQQVTLSCSPISGHRSVSWYQQTPGQGLQFLFEYFSETQRNKGNFPGRFSGRQFSNSRSEMNVSTLELGDSALYLCASSPLGEGAGELFFGEGSRLTVL.